The 17 T cell receptor beta chains presented below share a single source sample, sequenced in a study of vaccination effects on CD4 cells after COVID-19 (dated by TCRdb to between 2021 and 2022). The receptor library was made with the immunoSEQ multiplex PCR assay. In its TCRdb copy, this immuneACCESS table keeps in-frame sequences only and misses some clones. Where compared with another copy, unresolved V genes explain less than half of these, and the others have no known cause. The sample profile shows 35,000 to 40,000 clones; approximately 75% of them were found once. The ten largest clonotypes hold about 2.9% of the sample. These receptors have no known antigen. After approximately eleven days of culture, CD4+ T cells were isolated with the EasySep CD4+ T cell isolation kit. The sequences come from CD4+ T cells from PBMCs cultured without peptide, collected before COVID-19 vaccination. These receptor sequences come from a human donor who received a COVID-19 vaccine.

The rearrangement links TRBV27 to TRBJ2-5; TRBD1 aligns across 10 bases. The CDR3 covers 14 residues. J was trimmed by 5 bases and V by 6 bases; bases with no gene match: 6. Germline CDR1 MNHEY, CDR2 SMNVEV (reference sequence). CDR3 nucleotides: TGTGCCAGCAGAAGGGGACAGGGGTGGGAGACCCAGTACTTC. This codes for CASRRGQGWETQYF.

The CDR3 DNA follows: TGTGCCATCAAAGCGGGGAGTAGGAATGAGCAGTTCTTC. Protein sequence: CAIKAGSRNEQFF. The rearrangement uses TRBV10-3 and TRBJ2-1; 7 bases line up with TRBD2. V was clipped by 7 bases and J by 7 bases; unmatched bases: 7. Germline values: CDR1 ENHRY, CDR2 SYGVKD. The CDR3 totals 13 residues.

The chain combines TRBV10-1 with TRBJ2-6; D might be TRBD1 (6 bases). The CDR3 loop spans 20 amino acids. V lost 3 bases to trimming and J lost 0 bases, with 21 bases between them. Germline loops: CDR1 WNHNN, CDR2 SYGVQD (reference sequence). CDR3 protein: CASSDPVPGQGSSGANVLTF. As DNA, the CDR3 is TGCGCCAGCAGTGACCCCGTCCCGGGACAAGGAAGCTCTGGGGCCAACGTCCTGACTTTC.

The CDR3 nucleotides are TGTGCCAGCAGCCAAGGACCGCTTTATAATTCACCCCTCCACTTT. It translates to CASSQGPLYNSPLHF. The chain employs TRBV3-1 (or the pseudogene TRBV3-2) and TRBJ1-6; D ambiguous. Trimming pared 1 base from V and 4 bases from J, leaving 8 bases between. The CDR3 contains 15 residues. Per the germline V gene, CDR1 is LGHDT and CDR2 is YNNKEL (reference sequence).

V usage is TRBV18 and J usage is TRBJ2-3, with 9 bases fitting TRBD1. Germline loops: CDR1 KGHSH, CDR2 LQKENI. The CDR3 is made up of 14 amino acids. Trimming cost V 3 bases and J 3 bases; bases outside gene matches: 1. The CDR3 DNA reads as TGTGCCAGCTCACCGGACAGGGGTACAGATACGCAGTATTTT. Encoded protein: CASSPDRGTDTQYF.

By sample share, this clone is medium-sized. The chain recombines TRBV10-3 with TRBJ2-1; the D is unclear. This CDR3 spans 13 amino acids. Deletions cut 6 bases from V and 6 bases from J, with 12 bases between. Germline loops: CDR1 ENHRY, CDR2 SYGVKD. The CDR3 loop reads CAISQVAPNEQFF. The CDR3 DNA is TGTGCCATCAGCCAGGTAGCCCCCAATGAGCAGTTCTTC.

The V and J genes are TRBV6-1 and TRBJ2-3; perhaps TRBD1 as D (5 bases). This CDR3 region has 17 residues. Trimming shortened V by 0 bases and J by 0 bases, and 13 bases separated the two germline ends. CDR1 and CDR2 (germline): MNHNS, SASEGT. This CDR3 is CASSEAKGPYSTDTQYF. CDR3 DNA sequence: TGTGCCAGCAGTGAAGCGAAGGGGCCCTACAGCACAGATACGCAGTATTTT.

The chain recombines TRBV19 with TRBJ1-6, with 7 bases matching TRBD1. From germline, CDR1 is LNHDA and CDR2 SQIVND (reference sequence). The trim removed 5 bases at V and 7 bases at J, leaving 8 bases unmatched. This CDR3 has 15 residues. The CDR3: CASSPSTGPNSPLHF. The CDR3 DNA follows: TGTGCCAGTAGTCCTTCGACAGGGCCGAATTCACCCCTCCACTTT.

The V and J genes are TRBV12-3 or TRBV12-4 and TRBJ2-5; D gene unclear. Trimming took 1 base from V and 1 from J, leaving 4 bases between them. The CDR3 extends over 13 amino acids. CDR3 region: CASSLGPQETQYF. The CDR3 nucleotides are TGTGCCAGCAGTTTAGGGCCCCAAGAGACCCAGTACTTC.

This chain connects TRBV30 to TRBJ2-7; D is unclear. The germline V gene encodes CDR1 GTSNPN and CDR2 SVGIG (reference sequence). The CDR3 consists of 14 residues. V gave up 0 bases and J gave up 2 bases, with 11 bases separating them. The CDR3 loop is CAWSVRAGTYEQYF. The CDR3 DNA is TGTGCCTGGAGTGTAAGGGCAGGAACCTACGAGCAGTACTTC. Drawing the rest from reference TRBV30 and TRBJ2-7, the complete variable domain is SQTIHQWPATLVQPVGSPLSLECTVEGTSNPNLYWYRQAAGRGLQLLFYSVGIGQISSEVPQNLSASRPQDRQFILSSKKLLLSDSGFYLCAWSVRAGTYEQYFGPGTRLTVT.

This clone was seen more than once but under ten times. This chain uses TRBV25-1 with TRBJ2-5, with TRBD2 matching over 8 bases. The length of the CDR3 is 15 residues. The junction had 11 bases not matched to a gene; V was cut back by 6 bases and J by 5 bases. From germline, CDR1 is MGHDK and CDR2 SYGVNS. As DNA, the CDR3 is TGTGCCAGCAGCCTTCTAGCGGGCGGTGAGGAGACCCAGTACTTC. This codes for CASSLLAGGEETQYF.

The J gene is TRBJ2-1, the V gene TRBV5-6, with 10 positions matching TRBD1. The CDR3 totals 16 residues. Germline V gene data show CDR1 as SGHDT and CDR2 as YYEEEE. J gave up 8 bases and V 2 bases, and 10 bases lay outside the gene matches. CDR3 in amino acids: CASSLLPGTGVDEQFF. DNA for the CDR3: TGTGCCAGCAGCTTACTGCCCGGGACAGGGGTAGATGAGCAGTTCTTC.

The chain combines TRBV20-1 with TRBJ2-7; D is unresolved. This CDR3 spans 8 amino acids. Germline values: CDR1 DFQATT, CDR2 SNEGSKA (reference sequence). CDR3 sequence: CTEYEQYF. CDR3 nucleotides: TGCACCGAATACGAGCAGTACTTC.

The genes are TRBV6-2 or TRBV6-3 and TRBJ2-1; no firm D call. Trimming pared 3 bases from V and 6 bases from J, leaving 3 bases between. Germline V CDR1 and CDR2: MNHEY, SVGEGT. The CDR3 spans 11 residues. CDR3 protein: CASSYGNEQFF. In DNA, the CDR3 is TGTGCCAGCAGTTATGGCAATGAGCAGTTCTTC.

The genes are TRBV18 and TRBJ2-5, with 7 positions matching TRBD1. CDR3 length: 14 amino acids. V lost 1 base to trimming and J lost 3 bases; unmatched junction nucleotides: 2. In germline, CDR1 is KGHSH, CDR2 LQKENI. CDR3 in amino acids: CASSPRDSKETQYF. As DNA, the CDR3 is TGTGCCAGCTCACCACGGGACAGTAAAGAGACCCAGTACTTC.

DNA of the CDR3: TGTGCCAGCAGTTTACTCTCTCTCTCTGGGGCCAACGTCCTGACTTTC. It is translated as CASSLLSLSGANVLTF. The chain links TRBV27 to TRBJ2-6; D ambiguous. This CDR3 comprises 16 residues. Germline CDR1 is MNHEY and CDR2 is SMNVEV (reference sequence). Trimming removed 2 bases at V and 0 bases at J, with 8 bases between.

The J gene is TRBJ1-4, the V gene TRBV7-9; 8 bases match TRBD1. This CDR3 region has 15 residues. Germline lookup yields CDR1 SEHNR and CDR2 FQNEAQ (reference sequence). V was clipped by 4 bases and J by 5 bases; unmatched bases: 6. As DNA, the CDR3 is TGTGCCAGCAGCTCCTGGACAGGGAAAAATGAAAAACTGTTTTTT. The encoded protein is CASSSWTGKNEKLFF. The full variable domain, its missing parts supplied by reference TRBV7-9 and TRBJ1-4, is DTGVSQNPRHKITKRGQNVTFRCDPISEHNRLYWYRQTLGQGPEFLTYFQNEAQLEKSRLLSDRFSAERPKGSFSTLEIQRTEQGDSAMYLCASSSWTGKNEKLFFGSGTQLSVL.